This TCR beta chain was sequenced in a study of tumour-infiltrating T cells in Burkitt lymphoma (dated by TCRdb to 2018 to 2021). In the study overall: The Burkitt lymphoma cohort comprised 82 patients and spanned all epidemiological subtypes of the disease. TCR repertoire data were correlated with clinical outcome; productive clonality predicted overall and progression-free survival, independent of established prognosticators including age at diagnosis. On the study overall, not on this receptor specifically: Numerous Burkitt lymphoma patients were found to share several public clonotypes, a finding suggesting shared tumour neoantigen selection that is absent from diffuse large B-cell lymphoma.

Receptor libraries were prepared by the immunoSEQ multiplex PCR assay. The clones in this table, taken by TCRdb from immuneACCESS, are in-frame only. Not every clone is retained; where verified, under half of the shortfall comes from an unresolved V gene, and the cause of the rest is unknown. Counted in this sample were tens of thousands of clones; less than 40% of them appeared once. The top ten clonotypes cover approximately 2.6% of the sample. Note on this clone: There is no known antigen for this receptor. Base qualities are not recorded, but no much larger clone differs from it by a single base.

From cysteine to phenylalanine, the CDR3 is 17 amino acids long. Only the CDR3 DNA is retained, 51 bases long and in frame from the first base. For this chain, trimming is 6 bases at the V end and 6 bases at the J end, and the number of junction bases without a gene match is 16. As encoded in the germline V gene (reference sequence), CDR1 is SEHNR while CDR2 is FQNEAQ. This sequence was found in a human donor with Burkitt lymphoma. Sequencing input: tumor tissue. Recombination connected TRBV7-9 to TRBJ2-3; 9 bases in the middle match TRBD2. Here is the DNA: TGTGCCAGCAGTTATAGGAGCGGGGGGCCCATAGGGGATACGCAGTATTTT. This gives the protein CASSYRSGGPIGDTQYF.